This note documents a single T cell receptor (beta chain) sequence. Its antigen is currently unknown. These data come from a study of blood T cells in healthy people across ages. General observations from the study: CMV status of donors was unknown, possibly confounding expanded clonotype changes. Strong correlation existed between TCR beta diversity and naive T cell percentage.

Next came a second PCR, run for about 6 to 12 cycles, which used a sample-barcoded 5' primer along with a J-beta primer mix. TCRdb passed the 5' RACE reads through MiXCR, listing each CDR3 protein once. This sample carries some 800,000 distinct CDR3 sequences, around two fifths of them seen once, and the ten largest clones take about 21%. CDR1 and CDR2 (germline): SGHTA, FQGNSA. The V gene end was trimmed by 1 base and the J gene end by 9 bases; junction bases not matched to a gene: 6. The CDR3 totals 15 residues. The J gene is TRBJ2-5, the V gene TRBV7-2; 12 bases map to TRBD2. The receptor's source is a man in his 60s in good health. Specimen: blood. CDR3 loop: CASSLGTSGGRAQYF. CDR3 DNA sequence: TGTGCCAGCAGCTTAGGAACTAGCGGGGGGCGGGCCCAGTACTTC.